The sequence of this T cell receptor (beta chain) was determined in a study of T cell changes during pregnancy in multiple sclerosis. Looked up from germline, CDR1 is MGHRA and CDR2 is YSYEKL. V lost 6 bases and J 1 base, leaving 12 bases between the germline ends. This CDR3 contains 14 residues. Only in-frame clones appear in the TCRdb table, and some are missing; sequencing was by immunoSEQ multiplex PCR. Among 60,000 to 75,000 clones listed, about 90% were seen once. The V gene is TRBV4-1, the J gene TRBJ1-2; a possible D gene is TRBD1 (6 bases). This clonotype was obtained from a female donor with multiple sclerosis, enrolled in a pregnancy study. The input for sequencing was peripheral blood, taken after pregnancy. CDR3 residues: CASRQGPNNYGYTF. In DNA, the CDR3 is TGCGCCAGCAGACAGGGACCTAATAACTATGGCTACACCTTC.